These 10 T cell receptor beta chains share one sample of origin, sequenced in a study of cytomegalovirus exposure and HLA in healthy donors. Use of 60 Vbeta and 13 Jbeta primers characterized the PCR. The method was immunoSEQ multiplex PCR; TCRdb's version includes in-frame clones alone and lacks a portion of them. This sample has roughly 100,000 clones; roughly two thirds occur once, and the top ten carry roughly 3.5%. Sequenced material: PBMCs. These receptors were collected from a man in his forties in good health and CMV-seronegative.

Regarding this clone: A junction end diverges from the germline sequence, so it may reflect a read error. This sample includes further DNA sequences coding for the same CDR3. V gene TRBV2 combines with J gene TRBJ1-1; 9 nucleotides agree with TRBD1. The V gene's germline CDR1 is SNHLY and CDR2 FYNNEI. CDR3 length: 15 residues. The CDR3 DNA reads as TGTGCCAGCAGCGAAGGGGCACAGGGGGCAACTGAAGCTTTCTTT. Translating it yields CASSEGAQGATEAFF. Filled out from reference TRBV2 and TRBJ1-1, the complete variable domain reads EPEVTQTPSHQVTQMGQEVILRCVPISNHLYFYWYRQILGQKVEFLVSFYNNEISEKSEIFDDQFSVERPDGSNFTLKIRSTKLEDSAMYFCASSEGAQGATEAFFGQGTRLTVV.

The V call is TRBV2, the J call TRBJ2-3; 13 bases map to TRBD2. CDR3 length: 18 residues. From germline, CDR1 is SNHLY and CDR2 FYNNEI. The ends lost 5 bases at V and 0 bases at J; junction bases unmatched: 8. The CDR3 protein is CASSTTSGGDSSTDTQYF. The CDR3 DNA sequence: TGTGCCAGCAGTACAACTAGCGGGGGGGATTCTAGCACAGATACGCAGTATTTT.

The CDR3: CASSESRPNGGIQDTQYF. CDR3 coding DNA: TGTGCCAGCAGTGAATCCCGCCCCAACGGGGGGATTCAAGATACGCAGTATTTT. The chain combines TRBV25-1 with TRBJ2-3; 7 bases line up with TRBD2. The germline gives CDR1 MGHDK, CDR2 SYGVNS. With 1 base clipped from V and 5 bases from J, the junction kept 15 bases outside the gene matches. CDR3 size: 18 residues.

The rearrangement uses TRBV5-1 and TRBJ1-1, with TRBD1 matching 11 bases. Germline CDR1 and CDR2: SGHRS and YFSETQ. Unmatched junction bases numbered 3, after V lost 4 bases and J lost 7 bases. The CDR3 extends over 13 amino acids. For the CDR3, the DNA is TGCGCCAGCAGCCTGGGACAGGGGGGTGAAGCTTTCTTT. Its translation: CASSLGQGGEAFF.

The gene calls are TRBV7-3 and TRBJ2-7, with TRBD1 as a possible D gene (6 bases). Germline CDR1 and CDR2: SGHTA and FQGTGA. Deletions cut 2 bases from V and 2 bases from J, with 13 bases between. The CDR3 is 15 amino acids. The CDR3 protein is CASSLLSWGPYEQYF. The CDR3 bases are TGTGCCAGCAGCTTACTTAGTTGGGGGCCCTACGAGCAGTACTTC.

This chain joins TRBV19 and TRBJ1-6; the match to TRBD1 covers 10 bases. Germline V gives CDR1 LNHDA, CDR2 SQIVND (reference sequence). This CDR3 spans 13 amino acids. The junction had 2 bases not matched to a gene; V was cut back by 7 bases and J by 8 bases. CDR3 DNA: TGTGCCAGTAAGGGGACAGGGGATTCACCCCTCCACTTT. Its protein product is CASKGTGDSPLHF.

The chain has TRBV5-4 and TRBJ1-2; D unresolved. Trimming left V 4 bases short and J 4 bases short, with 14 bases between. CDR1 is SGHNT, CDR2 YYREEE, per germline (reference sequence). There are 14 residues in the CDR3. CDR3 protein: CASSPLHGPYGYTF. The CDR3 nucleotides are TGTGCCAGCAGCCCACTACACGGCCCCTATGGCTACACCTTC.

This clone has only a few counts. The genes are TRBV5-3 and TRBJ1-6; D may be TRBD1 (6 bases). TRBV5-3 is designated an ORF whose function remains uncertain. The CDR3 loop spans 14 amino acids. V was pared by 2 bases and J by 4 bases, with 7 bases between. CDR3 sequence reads: CARSLQGYNSPLHF. The CDR3 nucleotides are TGTGCCAGAAGCTTACAGGGATATAATTCACCCCTCCACTTT.

The rearrangement links TRBV6-5 to TRBJ2-5; 7 bases agree with TRBD2. V lost 5 bases and J lost 7; bases outside the gene matches: 13. This CDR3 contains 15 residues. CDR1 is MNHEY and CDR2 is SVGAGI in the germline V gene. CDR3 residues: CASSGELGTGGTQYF. The CDR3 DNA follows: TGTGCCAGCAGTGGGGAGTTGGGAACGGGGGGGACCCAGTACTTC.

The CDR3 here is CASSPPSSRTYNSPLHF. The CDR3 DNA reads as TGTGCCAGCTCACCACCGTCGTCCAGGACATATAATTCACCCCTCCACTTT. The chain joins TRBV18 to TRBJ1-6, with D perhaps matching TRBD1 (5 bases). This CDR3 has 17 residues. CDR1 and CDR2 from the germline V gene are KGHSH and LQKENI. V was pared by 0 bases and J by 4 bases, with 13 bases between.